This TCR beta chain is from a study of blood T cell repertoires in COVID-19 (dated by TCRdb to the early 2020s). General notes on the study: The collaborator samples originated in the United States, Italy and Spain and spanned the acute and convalescent phases of COVID-19. The prospective study material was composed of cDNA or gDNA derived from T cells, B-cell-depleted T cells, or PBMCs. Deeply sampled blood TCRbeta repertoires from subjects exposed to, actively infected with, or recovered from COVID-19 were included in the dataset. The repertoires were made available in a free public database intended to serve as a resource for research on the immune response to SARS-CoV-2. The samples were drawn from the first 160 participants of the ongoing ImmuneRACE study and from 1,200 or so subjects provided by 6 global collaborators. A de-identified subject ID, COVID-19 status, age in years and sex were almost always included in the sample metadata. Where available, HLA class I and class II types were obtained from metadata supplied by the sample provider rather than from assay-based typing. Points the paper makes about the study in general: Clinical and demographic metadata were provided uncurated, with the amount varying by source and participant.

TCRbeta CDR3 regions were amplified from genomic DNA using the immunoSEQ Assay, a bias-controlled multiplex PCR. Per the source publication's procedure: The number of nucleated cells in each sample was estimated from the amplification of reference gene primers within the assay. To quantify the absolute abundance of each unique TCRbeta CDR3 rearrangement, sequence reads were collapsed and filtered. Productive Simpson clonality was computed per sample as the square root of Simpson's diversity index over productive rearrangements. Not all clones reach the TCRdb copy of this immuneACCESS table, which keeps in-frame sequences only. Checked studies attribute under half of the gap to unresolved V genes and leave the rest unexplained. V and J calls and clone size are copied from that table; D and trimming were computed from the DNA. The sample table lists tens of thousands of clones, 55% to 75% of them with a count of one. The top ten clones comprise more than 4% of the sample.

As regards this clone: The antigen it recognizes is unknown. Nothing much larger sits one base from this clone, and base qualities are not available.

One collaborating source in Seattle enrolled patients while the patients were actively infected and followed the patients over time throughout the course of disease. The collaborating institutions used their own protocols to collect whole blood in K2EDTA tubes. For TCRbeta analysis, collaborators shipped samples as frozen whole blood, isolated PBMCs, or DNA extracted from either of those sample types. The CDR3 spans 13 residues, from the cysteine through the phenylalanine. Only CDR3 DNA remains: 39 bases, in frame from the first base. V loses 5 bases at its end and J loses 8 bases; junction bases beyond the gene matches: 2. Via the germline V gene (reference sequence), CDR1 is MNHNY and CDR2 SVGAGI.

The V and J segments used are TRBV6-6 and TRBJ1-4; TRBD1 matches 10 bases in the middle. Specimen: peripheral blood. The sequence was collected from a woman in her sixties or seventies with COVID-19, enrolled during active disease. CDR3 region: CASSGQGGEKLFF. The DNA sequence is given as TGTGCCAGCAGTGGACAGGGGGGGGAAAAACTGTTTTTT.